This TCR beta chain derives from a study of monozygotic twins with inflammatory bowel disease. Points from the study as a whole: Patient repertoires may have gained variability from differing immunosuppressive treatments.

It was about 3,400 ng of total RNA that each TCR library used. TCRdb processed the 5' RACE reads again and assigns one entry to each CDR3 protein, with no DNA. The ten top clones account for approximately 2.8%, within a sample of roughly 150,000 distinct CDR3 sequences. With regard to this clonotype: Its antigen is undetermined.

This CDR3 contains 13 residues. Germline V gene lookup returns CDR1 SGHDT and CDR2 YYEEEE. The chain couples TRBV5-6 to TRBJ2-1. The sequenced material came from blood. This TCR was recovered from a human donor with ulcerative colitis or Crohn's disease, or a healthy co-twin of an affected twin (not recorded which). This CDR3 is CASSLDPTPEQFF. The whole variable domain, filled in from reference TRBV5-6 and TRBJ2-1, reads DAGVTQSPTHLIKTRGQQVTLRCSPKSGHDTVSWYQQALGQGPQFIFQYYEEEERQRGNFPDRFSGHQFPNYSSELNVNALLLGDSALYLCASSLDPTPEQFFGPGTRLTVL.